This TCR beta chain was sequenced during a study of blood T cell repertoires in COVID-19. Study-level information: COVID-19 samples, acute and convalescent, were from the United States, Italy and Spain. Nucleic acid was either cDNA or gDNA, and it came from T cells, B-cell-depleted T cells, or PBMCs.

Original processing notes: Amplifying reference gene primers gave estimates of nucleated cell counts. Produced via immunoSEQ multiplex PCR; TCRdb's table is partial and in-frame only. V and J calls and clone size are as listed in that table; D and trimming were resolved from the DNA. Of over 200,000 clones listed, over 80% were seen once; the top ten hold 5.1%. The CDR3 consists of 15 residues. The germline V gene has CDR1 SGHVS and CDR2 FQNEAQ. The ends were cut back, 5 bases at V and 5 bases at J, with 18 bases in the middle. The chain couples TRBV7-8 to TRBJ2-5, with D tentatively TRBD2 (5 bases). This receptor was obtained from a human donor in a cohort sampled during active COVID-19. The sequenced material came from peripheral blood. The CDR3 is CASSTRTGLGETQYF. CDR3 nucleotide sequence: TGTGCCAGCAGCACGCGGACGGGGTTGGGGGAGACCCAGTACTTC.